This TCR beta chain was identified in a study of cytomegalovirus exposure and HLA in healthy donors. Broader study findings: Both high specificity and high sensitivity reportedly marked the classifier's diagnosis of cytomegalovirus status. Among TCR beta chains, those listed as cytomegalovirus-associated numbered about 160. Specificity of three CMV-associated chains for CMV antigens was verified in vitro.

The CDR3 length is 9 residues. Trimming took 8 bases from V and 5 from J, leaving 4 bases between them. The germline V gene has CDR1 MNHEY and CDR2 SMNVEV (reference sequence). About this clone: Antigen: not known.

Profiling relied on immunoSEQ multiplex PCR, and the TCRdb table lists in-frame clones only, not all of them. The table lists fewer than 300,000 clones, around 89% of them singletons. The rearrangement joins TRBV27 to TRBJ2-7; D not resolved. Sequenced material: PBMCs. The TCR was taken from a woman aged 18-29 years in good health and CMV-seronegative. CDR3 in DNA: TGTGCCAGCGGAGACGAGCAGTACTTC. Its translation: CASGDEQYF.